One sample yielded the 22 T cell receptor beta chains listed below, sequenced in a study of T cell repertoires in aging, cancer and after chemotherapy. TRB rearrangements spanning V, D and J were amplified using mixed TRB-A/B primers. MiXCR, applied by TCRdb to the multiplex PCR reads, yields one record per CDR3 protein. The profile covers about 6,200 distinct CDR3 sequences, with about 26% appearing a single time and about 4.2% taken by the ten largest. Amplification of TCR beta used genomic DNA extracted from peripheral blood. Source material: blood. Receptors were obtained from a human donor in good health.

In its sample, this clonotype ranks as medium-sized (0.01 to 0.1%). This sequence joins TRBV19 and TRBJ1-4; D ambiguous. Germline CDR1 and CDR2: LNHDA and SQIVND (reference sequence). V was shortened by 10 bases and J by 4 bases, with 16 bases between the two germline ends. The CDR3 runs to 14 residues. As DNA, the CDR3 is TGTGCCACCAAAGTCGGGCAGAGTAATGAAAAACTGTTTTTT. As protein: CATKVGQSNEKLFF.

The DNA for the CDR3 is TGTGCCTGGAGTGTAGAATTGGGACAGGGGTTTGTGTATTCCCCCCGCTCCTACGAGCAGTACTTC. This sequence encodes CAWSVELGQGFVYSPRSYEQYF. J is TRBJ2-7 and V is TRBV30; 10 bases agree with TRBD1. The ends lost 0 bases at V and 0 bases at J; junction bases unmatched: 23. CDR1 and CDR2 from the germline V gene are GTSNPN and SVGIG (reference sequence). This CDR3 is built from 22 residues.

The chain couples TRBV29-1 to TRBJ2-7; TRBD1 or TRBD2 may be the D gene (5 bases each). V gave up 6 bases and J gave up 4 bases, with 19 bases separating them. There are 14 residues in the CDR3. Germline CDR1 SQVTM, CDR2 ANQGSEA. The CDR3 is CSVGKGTDYYEQYF. The CDR3 bases are TGCAGCGTGGGGAAGGGGACGGATTATTACGAGCAGTACTTC.

This clonotype rates as medium-sized (0.01 to 0.1%). The J gene is TRBJ2-3, the V gene TRBV29-1; 14 positions match TRBD2. Germline loops: CDR1 SQVTM, CDR2 ANQGSEA. The J segment lost 5 bases and the V segment lost 8 bases, leaving 9 bases of the junction unmatched. The CDR3 spans 15 residues. This CDR3 reads CSSRPGTSGRDTQYF. In DNA, the CDR3 is TGCAGCTCCAGACCCGGGACTAGCGGGAGAGATACGCAGTATTTT.

Worth noting for this clonotype: A much more abundant neighbour one base away suggests this may be a read error. Lacking the conserved final phenylalanine or tryptophan, this CDR3 likely reflects a read error. The J gene is TRBJ1-2, the V gene TRBV27; perhaps TRBD1 as D (6 bases). The germline V gene encodes CDR1 MNHEY and CDR2 SMNVEV (reference sequence). V was trimmed by 2 bases and J by 4 bases, leaving 11 bases between them. The CDR3 runs to 14 residues. The CDR3 DNA reads TGTGCCAGCAGTTTAACAGGGCTAAGCTATGGCTACACCATC. It specifies CASSLTGLSYGYTI.

This clonotype is classed as medium-sized. The rearrangement links TRBV18 to TRBJ2-2; D ambiguous. CDR1 is KGHSH, CDR2 LQKENI, per germline. The CDR3 is made up of 14 amino acids. The V end was cut by 3 bases, the J end by 3 bases, with 8 bases between. DNA of the CDR3: TGTGCCAGCTCACCCCGTTATGACACCGGGGAGCTGTTTTTT. Its translation is CASSPRYDTGELFF.

Comment on this clonotype: A much larger clone sits a single nucleotide away, making a read error possible. The rearrangement joins TRBV27 to TRBJ2-7; no clear D. CDR3 size: 15 residues. Trimming shortened V by 4 bases and J by 2 bases, and 15 bases separated the two germline ends. CDR1 MNHEY and CDR2 SMNVEV come from the germline V gene (reference sequence). This CDR3 is CASSSTTGPPYEQYF. As DNA, the CDR3 is TGTGCCAGCAGTTCTACTACGGGCCCTCCCTACGAGCAGTACTTC.

The J gene is TRBJ1-1, the V gene TRBV28, with D unresolved. Per germline, CDR1 MDHEN and CDR2 SYDVKM. The CDR3 length is 15 residues. Trimming cost V 1 base and J 5 bases, with 14 bases left between them. The CDR3 sequence is CASSLYIQDGTEAFF. The CDR3 DNA reads as TGTGCCAGCAGTTTATATATCCAGGACGGGACTGAAGCTTTCTTT.

The chain recombines TRBV18 with TRBJ2-7, with 8 bases identical to TRBD1. V lost 3 bases and J lost 9; bases outside the gene matches: 13. CDR3 length equals 15 residues. Germline V lookup: CDR1 KGHSH, CDR2 LQKENI. The CDR3 spells CASSPSGTGGSWQYF. The CDR3 DNA is TGTGCCAGCTCACCCTCCGGGACAGGTGGGTCGTGGCAGTACTTC.

This clonotype is medium-sized in the sample. The chain couples TRBV6-1 to TRBJ2-7, with D perhaps given as TRBD1 or TRBD2 (5 bases each). CDR3 length: 13 amino acids. Deletions cut 2 bases from V and 5 bases from J, with 10 bases between. Germline CDR1 reads MNHNS; CDR2 reads SASEGT. In nucleotides, the CDR3 is TGTGCCAGCAGTGAAAGAGGGGATGACGAGCAGTACGTC. It specifies CASSERGDDEQYV.

The chain is built from TRBV27 and TRBJ2-1, with TRBD1 identical over 10 bases. Germline V gives CDR1 MNHEY, CDR2 SMNVEV (reference sequence). Trimming cost V 5 bases and J 2 bases; bases outside gene matches: 3. There are 15 residues in the CDR3. The CDR3 nucleotides are TGTGCCAGCAGTCCGGGGACAGGGGCCTACAATGAGCAGTTCTTC. Amino acids: CASSPGTGAYNEQFF.

This clonotype was detected a few times. CDR3 sequence (DNA): TGCAGTGCTAGAGATGCTAGTTCAACTACGGGGGGTACGCAGTATTTT. As protein: CSARDASSTTGGTQYF. J is TRBJ2-3 and V is TRBV20-1; 7 bases agree with TRBD2. Losses at the gene ends were 0 bases for V and 8 bases for J; bases not matched to a gene: 14. CDR1 DFQATT and CDR2 SNEGSKA come from the germline V gene (reference sequence). The CDR3 length is 16 residues.

By frequency in the sample, this clonotype is medium-sized. V usage is TRBV6-5 and J usage is TRBJ2-7, with 7 bases lining up with TRBD2. V was pared by 4 bases and J by 6 bases, with 6 bases of the junction left unmatched. The CDR3 is made up of 13 amino acids. Germline CDR1 MNHEY, CDR2 SVGAGI. This CDR3 reads CASSFTSGGEQYV. CDR3 DNA sequence: TGTGCCAGCAGTTTTACTTCGGGGGGCGAGCAGTACGTC.

This clonotype is deemed medium-sized. V is TRBV6-5 and J is TRBJ1-1; D gene unclear. This CDR3 contains 15 residues. CDR1 is MNHEY, CDR2 SVGAGI, per germline. With 5 bases removed from V and 6 bases from J, the gap between germline ends came to 19 bases. CDR3 coding DNA: TGTGCCAGCAGTCCCTCGTTTGGACGGTTGGCTGAAGCTTTCTTT. Residues: CASSPSFGRLAEAFF.

This clonotype is medium-sized in the sample. The chain combines TRBV30 with TRBJ2-6; D is uncertain. The CDR3 runs to 16 residues. Germline V gene lookup returns CDR1 GTSNPN and CDR2 SVGIG (reference sequence). Deletions cut 0 bases from V and 1 base from J, with 10 bases between. The CDR3 nucleotides are TGTGCCTGGAGTGTTCTTGGGATATCTGGGGCCAACGTCCTGACTTTC. Its translation is CAWSVLGISGANVLTF.

This clonotype is deemed medium-sized. This chain links TRBV11-3 with TRBJ2-7, with D unclear. The CDR3 contains 16 residues. Germline V gives CDR1 SGHNT, CDR2 YENEEA. The V and J ends lost 0 bases and 0 bases respectively, with 12 bases between them. The CDR3 reads CASSLDRQSFSYEQYV. The CDR3 nucleotides are TGTGCCAGCAGCTTAGATCGTCAATCCTTCTCCTACGAGCAGTACGTC.

In its sample, this clonotype ranks as medium-sized. The chain combines TRBV19 with TRBJ2-2; D gene ambiguous. V shed 3 bases and J shed 5 bases, with 10 bases lying between them. The CDR3 extends over 14 amino acids. Germline V CDR1 and CDR2: LNHDA, SQIVND (reference sequence). The CDR3 protein is CASSISGSTGELFF. DNA of the CDR3: TGTGCCAGTAGTATTTCTGGCTCGACCGGGGAGCTGTTTTTT.

This clonotype was counted between two and nine times. This sequence joins TRBV6-5 and TRBJ2-1; 11 positions match TRBD2. Germline values: CDR1 MNHEY, CDR2 SVGAGI. The V and J ends lost 6 bases and 6 bases, in that order; junction bases with no gene match: 4. The CDR3 loop spans 14 amino acids. The CDR3 nucleotides read TGTGCCAGCAGAAAACTAGCGGGAGTCAATGAGCAGTTCTTC. It translates to CASRKLAGVNEQFF.

Turning to this clonotype: Possible read error: a much larger clone is one base away. V and J are TRBV29-1 and TRBJ2-5; 13 bases match TRBD2. This CDR3 region has 14 residues. V lost 4 bases to trimming and J lost 4 bases; unmatched junction nucleotides: 3. Germline CDR1 and CDR2: SQVTM and ANQGSEA. This chain's CDR3 is CSVAGTSGAETQYF. The CDR3 nucleotides are TGCAGCGTTGCCGGGACTAGCGGGGCAGAGACCCAGTACTTC.

The rearrangement links TRBV2 to TRBJ2-2, with TRBD1 matching 7 bases. CDR3 size: 17 residues. Per the germline V gene, CDR1 is SNHLY and CDR2 is FYNNEI. The ends lost 6 bases at V and 0 bases at J; junction bases unmatched: 10. The CDR3 DNA sequence: TGTGCCAGCAGGCATACTTCCGGGACAGCGAACACCGGGGAGCTGTTTTTT. It specifies CASRHTSGTANTGELFF.

This clonotype is deemed medium-sized. Here the CDR3 DNA reads TGTGCCAGCAGTTACTCTCCAGGGGGCTACGAGCAGTACTTC. This encodes CASSYSPGGYEQYF. This chain connects TRBV6-5 to TRBJ2-7; the match to TRBD1 covers 7 bases. The CDR3 runs to 14 residues. Germline lookup yields CDR1 MNHEY and CDR2 SVGAGI. The V segment lost 0 bases and the J segment 3 bases; nucleotides outside the gene matches: 2.

This clonotype turned up a few times. The J gene is TRBJ2-2, the V gene TRBV28, with 12 positions matching TRBD1. Germline V gene lookup returns CDR1 MDHEN and CDR2 SYDVKM. The CDR3 has 18 amino acids. V was pared by 6 bases and J by 1 base, with 9 bases of the junction left unmatched. DNA of the CDR3: TGTGCCAGCAGACCGGGACAGGGGGCGTATCGGAACACCGGGGAGCTGTTTTTT. It is translated as CASRPGQGAYRNTGELFF.